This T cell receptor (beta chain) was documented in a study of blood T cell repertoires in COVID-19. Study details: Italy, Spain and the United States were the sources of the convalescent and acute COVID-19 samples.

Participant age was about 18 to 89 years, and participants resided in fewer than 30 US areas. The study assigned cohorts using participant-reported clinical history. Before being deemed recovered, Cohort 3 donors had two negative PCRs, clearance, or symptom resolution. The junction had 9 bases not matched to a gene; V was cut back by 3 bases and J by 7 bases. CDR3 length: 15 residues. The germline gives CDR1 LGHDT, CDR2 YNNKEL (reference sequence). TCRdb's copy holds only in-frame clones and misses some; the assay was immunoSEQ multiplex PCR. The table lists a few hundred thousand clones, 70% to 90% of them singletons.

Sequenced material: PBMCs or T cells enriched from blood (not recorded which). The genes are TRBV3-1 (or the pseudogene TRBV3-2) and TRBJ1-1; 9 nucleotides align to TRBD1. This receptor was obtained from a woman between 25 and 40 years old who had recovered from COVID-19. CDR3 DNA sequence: TGTGCCAGCAGCCACTCCGGGACAGGGAGTATTGAAGCTTTCTTT. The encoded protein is CASSHSGTGSIEAFF.